This passage covers 18 T cell receptor beta chains from one sample sequenced in a study of cytomegalovirus exposure and HLA in healthy donors. PCR was performed using 60 Vbeta and 13 Jbeta primers. Profiling relied on immunoSEQ multiplex PCR, and the TCRdb table lists in-frame clones only, not all of them. Of about 130,000 clones detected, about 86% appear once; the ten largest clones hold about 0.71%. Sequenced input: PBMCs. These receptors were obtained from a man aged 18 to 30 in good health and CMV-seronegative.

The gene calls are TRBV6-5 and TRBJ1-1; unclear D gene. CDR3 size: 11 residues. Germline CDR1 reads MNHEY; CDR2 reads SVGAGI. Trimming left V 7 bases short and J 1 base short, with 4 bases between. The CDR3 loop is CASIRNTEAFF. The CDR3 nucleotides are TGTGCCAGCATCCGGAACACTGAAGCTTTCTTT.

This clone was counted a few times. The rearrangement joins TRBV7-2 to TRBJ2-7; 14 bases are shared with TRBD2. Germline CDR1 reads SGHTA; CDR2 reads FQGNSA. V lost 1 base and J lost 9; bases outside the gene matches: 8. There are 16 residues in the CDR3. CDR3 nucleotide sequence: TGTGCCAGCAGCTTAGGCATTGGACTAGCGGGGGGCGGGCAGTACTTC. This encodes CASSLGIGLAGGGQYF. Full variable domain (missing parts from reference TRBV7-2 and TRBJ2-7): GAGVSQSPSNKVTEKGKDVELRCDPISGHTALYWYRQSLGQGLEFLIYFQGNSAPDKSGLPSDRFSAERTGGSVSTLTIQRTQQEDSAVYLCASSLGIGLAGGGQYFGPGTRLTVT.

The genes are TRBV9 and TRBJ1-2, with no clear D. Trimming took off 0 bases at V and 10 bases at J, with 10 bases between the two ends. Germline values: CDR1 SGDLS, CDR2 YYNGEE. The CDR3 is 12 amino acids. The CDR3 region is CASSVDGGIYTF. CDR3 DNA: TGTGCCAGCAGCGTAGACGGCGGCATCTACACCTTC.

V usage is TRBV27 and J usage is TRBJ2-7; D may be TRBD1 (6 bases). Germline V gives CDR1 MNHEY, CDR2 SMNVEV (reference sequence). V lost 6 bases to trimming and J lost 3 bases, with 18 bases between them. This CDR3 is 15 amino acids long. CDR3 residues: CASRSTGLGVYEQYF. In DNA form, the CDR3 reads TGTGCCAGCAGATCCACAGGGCTGGGGGTCTACGAGCAGTACTTC.

The chain uses TRBV29-1 and TRBJ1-1; 10 bases agree with TRBD1. This CDR3 has 14 amino acids. The germline CDR1 and CDR2 sequences are SQVTM and ANQGSEA. V lost 4 bases and J lost 1; bases outside the gene matches: 3. The CDR3 loop is CSVGRDRGNTEAFF. Here the CDR3 DNA reads TGCAGCGTTGGGAGGGACAGGGGGAACACTGAAGCTTTCTTT.

The chain combines TRBV9 with TRBJ1-5, with D uncertain. Germline CDR1 SGDLS, CDR2 YYNGEE. The CDR3 has 15 residues. The V and J ends lost 4 bases and 0 bases respectively, with 11 bases between them. The CDR3 loop is CASSPSSYSNQPQHF. The CDR3 DNA is TGTGCCAGCAGCCCCTCCTCTTATAGCAATCAGCCCCAGCATTTT.

V is TRBV30 and J is TRBJ1-1; D unresolved. This CDR3 has 16 residues. V was shortened by 2 bases and J by 0 bases, with 16 bases between the two germline ends. Looked up from germline, CDR1 is GTSNPN and CDR2 is SVGIG (reference sequence). CDR3 sequence (DNA): TGTGCCTGGAGTCAGGATAATTTCCGTCTGAACACTGAAGCTTTCTTT. It is translated as CAWSQDNFRLNTEAFF.

This chain joins TRBV18 and TRBJ1-2, with 8 bases that match TRBD1. The CDR3 contains 14 residues. The V and J ends lost 1 base and 6 bases, in that order; junction bases with no gene match: 4. Germline values: CDR1 KGHSH, CDR2 LQKENI. The CDR3 sequence is CASSPLTGGNGYTF. The CDR3 DNA follows: TGTGCCAGCTCACCACTTACAGGGGGAAATGGCTACACCTTC.

The chain combines TRBV19 with TRBJ1-4; D gene ambiguous. Germline V gene sequence: CDR1 LNHDA, CDR2 SQIVND (reference sequence). Between the trimmed V and J ends, which lost 4 bases and 8 bases, there was a span of 17 bases. This CDR3 spans 15 amino acids. The CDR3 is CASSKEEVSREKLFF. CDR3 coding DNA: TGTGCCAGTAGTAAAGAGGAGGTCAGCCGGGAAAAACTGTTTTTT.

V and J are TRBV6-5 and TRBJ1-1; D not resolved. The CDR3 contains 14 residues. Germline V gives CDR1 MNHEY, CDR2 SVGAGI. Trimming shortened V by 4 bases and J by 4 bases, and 13 bases separated the two germline ends. This chain's CDR3 is CASSSEARGTEAFF. In DNA, the CDR3 is TGTGCCAGCAGTTCCGAAGCCCGCGGCACTGAAGCTTTCTTT.

This chain connects TRBV27 to TRBJ1-1, with D possibly TRBD1 on 5 matching bases. Germline V gene data show CDR1 as MNHEY and CDR2 as SMNVEV (reference sequence). With 2 bases removed from V and 5 bases from J, the gap between germline ends came to 9 bases. The CDR3 loop spans 13 amino acids. CDR3 nucleotide sequence: TGTGCCAGCAGTTTACTGGGGGGGACTGAAGCTTTCTTT. Encoded protein: CASSLLGGTEAFF.

The chain couples TRBV15 to TRBJ2-7; 8 bases map to TRBD1. CDR3 length: 14 amino acids. CDR1 is LNHNV, CDR2 YYDKDF, per germline (reference sequence). The ends lost 3 bases at V and 4 bases at J; junction bases unmatched: 5. The CDR3 coding sequence is TGTGCCACCAGCAGCGACAGGGGACATTACGAGCAGTACTTC. Translation: CATSSDRGHYEQYF.

The chain recombines TRBV27 with TRBJ1-5, with a possible D match to TRBD1 (6 bases). CDR3 size: 14 residues. V lost 5 bases to trimming and J lost 9 bases, with 17 bases between them. CDR1 is MNHEY, CDR2 SMNVEV, per germline (reference sequence). CDR3 bases: TGTGCCAGCAGTCTCACACAGGGCCATGGGCCCCAGCATTTT. Protein product: CASSLTQGHGPQHF.

The CDR3 DNA reads TGCGCCAGCAGTGCCGCGCACAGGGACGGCTACACCTTC. It codes for CASSAAHRDGYTF. V is TRBV10-2 and J is TRBJ1-2, with D maybe TRBD1 (6 bases). The CDR3 has 13 amino acids. Germline V gene lookup returns CDR1 WSHSY and CDR2 SAAADI. The V end lost 4 bases, the J end lost 8 bases, and 14 bases lay between the germline ends.

V and J are TRBV5-1 and TRBJ1-1, with 7 positions matching TRBD1. The germline V gene has CDR1 SGHRS and CDR2 YFSETQ. The ends lost 5 bases at V and 2 bases at J; junction bases unmatched: 9. The CDR3 covers 15 residues. CDR3 region: CASSRSGTENTEAFF. The CDR3 DNA follows: TGCGCCAGCAGTCGCTCCGGGACAGAAAACACTGAAGCTTTCTTT.

This clone appeared once. The gene calls are TRBV5-4 and TRBJ1-3, with a tentative D call TRBD1 (5 bases). Per germline, CDR1 SGHNT and CDR2 YYREEE (reference sequence). The length of the CDR3 is 16 residues. V was pared by 4 bases and J by 5 bases, with 19 bases between. CDR3 amino acids: CASSTSNRDSRNTIYF. The CDR3 region has the DNA TGTGCCAGCAGCACCAGTAACCGGGACTCCCGAAACACCATATATTTT.

The chain is built from TRBV11-2 and TRBJ2-3; a weak D match, TRBD2 (6 bases). CDR1 and CDR2 from the germline V gene are SGHAT and FQNNGV. V dropped 2 bases and J dropped 4 bases, with 13 bases sitting between them. The CDR3 length is 15 residues. The CDR3 loop is CASSLSGGSADTQYF. The CDR3 DNA follows: TGTGCCAGCAGCTTAAGTGGAGGGAGCGCAGATACGCAGTATTTT.

The chain combines TRBV27 with TRBJ1-1; D unresolved. Germline CDR1 MNHEY, CDR2 SMNVEV (reference sequence). The CDR3 loop spans 14 amino acids. Trimming took 5 bases from V and 8 from J, leaving 18 bases between them. The CDR3 DNA sequence: TGTGCCAGCAGTATTCGTTCAGGACTCGCCGAAGCTTTCTTT. Its protein is CASSIRSGLAEAFF.